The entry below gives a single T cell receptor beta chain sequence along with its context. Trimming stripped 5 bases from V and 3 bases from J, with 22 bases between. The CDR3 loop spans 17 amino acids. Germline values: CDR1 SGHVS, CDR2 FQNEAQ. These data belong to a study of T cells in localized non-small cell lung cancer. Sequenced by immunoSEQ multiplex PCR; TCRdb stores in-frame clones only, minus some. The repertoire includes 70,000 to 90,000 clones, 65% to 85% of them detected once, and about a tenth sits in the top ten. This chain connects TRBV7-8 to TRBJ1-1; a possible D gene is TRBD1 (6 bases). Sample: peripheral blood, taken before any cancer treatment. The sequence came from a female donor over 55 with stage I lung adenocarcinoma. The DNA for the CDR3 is TGTGCCAGCAGCCGCACGGGGGCACCGAGGGCCTACACTGAAGCTTTCTTT. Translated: CASSRTGAPRAYTEAFF.